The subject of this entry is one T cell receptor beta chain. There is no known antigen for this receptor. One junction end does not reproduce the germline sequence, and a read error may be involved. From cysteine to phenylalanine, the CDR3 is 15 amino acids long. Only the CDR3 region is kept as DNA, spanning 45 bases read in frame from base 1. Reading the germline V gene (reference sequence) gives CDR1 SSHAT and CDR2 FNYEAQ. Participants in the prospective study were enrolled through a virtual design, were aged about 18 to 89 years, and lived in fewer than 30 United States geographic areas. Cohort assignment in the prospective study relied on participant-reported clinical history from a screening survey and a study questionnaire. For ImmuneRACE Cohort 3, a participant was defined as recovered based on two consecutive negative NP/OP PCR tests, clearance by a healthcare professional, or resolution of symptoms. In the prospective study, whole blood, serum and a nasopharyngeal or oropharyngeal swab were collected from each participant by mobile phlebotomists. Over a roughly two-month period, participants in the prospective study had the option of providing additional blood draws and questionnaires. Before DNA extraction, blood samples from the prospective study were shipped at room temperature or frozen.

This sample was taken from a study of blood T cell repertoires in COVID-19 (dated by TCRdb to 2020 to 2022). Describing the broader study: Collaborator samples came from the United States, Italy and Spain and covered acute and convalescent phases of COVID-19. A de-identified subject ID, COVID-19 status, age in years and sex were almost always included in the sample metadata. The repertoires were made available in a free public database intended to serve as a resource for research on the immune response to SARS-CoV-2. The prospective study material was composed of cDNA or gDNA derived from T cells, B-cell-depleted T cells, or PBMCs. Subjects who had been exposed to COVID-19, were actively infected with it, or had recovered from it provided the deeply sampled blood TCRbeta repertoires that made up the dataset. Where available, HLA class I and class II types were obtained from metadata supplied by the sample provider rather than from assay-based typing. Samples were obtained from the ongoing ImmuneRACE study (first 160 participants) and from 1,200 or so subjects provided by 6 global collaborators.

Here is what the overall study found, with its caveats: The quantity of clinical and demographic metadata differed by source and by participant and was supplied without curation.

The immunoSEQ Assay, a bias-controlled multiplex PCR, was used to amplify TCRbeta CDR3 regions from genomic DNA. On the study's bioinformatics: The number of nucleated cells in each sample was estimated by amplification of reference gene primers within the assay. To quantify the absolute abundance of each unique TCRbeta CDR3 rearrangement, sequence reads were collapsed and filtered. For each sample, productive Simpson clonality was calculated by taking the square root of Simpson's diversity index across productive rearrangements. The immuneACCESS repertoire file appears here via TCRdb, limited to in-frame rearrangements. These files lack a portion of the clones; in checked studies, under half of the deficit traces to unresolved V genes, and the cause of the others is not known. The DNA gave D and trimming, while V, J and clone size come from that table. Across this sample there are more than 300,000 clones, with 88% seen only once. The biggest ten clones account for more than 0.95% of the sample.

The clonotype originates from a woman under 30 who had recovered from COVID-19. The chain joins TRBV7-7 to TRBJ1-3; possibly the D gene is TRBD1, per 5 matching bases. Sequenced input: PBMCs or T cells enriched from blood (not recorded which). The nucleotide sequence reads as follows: TGTGCTAGCAGCTTAGGCGGGGGAACTGGAAACACCATATATTTT. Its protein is CASSLGGGTGNTIYF.